This TCR beta chain comes out of a study of OX40 agonist ivuxolimab in advanced cancers. Study-level information: All patients had ivuxolimab intravenously every 2 weeks at 0.01 to 10 mg/kg.

The data were produced by immunoSEQ multiplex PCR, yet TCRdb's version contains in-frame clones alone and is incomplete. The data hold around 91,000 clones, with 89% observed a single time. Study results and limitations: With doses of 0.1-3.0 mg/kg, partial responders showed among the lowest clonal expansion. Compared with CD4+, CD8+ T cells on average had more expanded clones.

With respect to this clone: The target antigen is unknown.

Germline values: CDR1 ENHRY, CDR2 SYGVKD. After removal of 2 bases from V and 8 bases from J, the junction contained 5 bases not matched to a gene. There are 14 residues in the CDR3. The receptor was derived from an adult with an advanced solid tumor such as melanoma, head and neck, liver or kidney cancer. The sequencing here drew on CD4+ or CD8+ T cells sorted from blood, taken in a trial of the OX40 agonist ivuxolimab. The chain couples TRBV10-3 to TRBJ1-4, with TRBD1 identical over 7 bases. In DNA, the CDR3 is TGTGCCATCAGTGAGGGACAGGTTTCGGAAAAACTGTTTTTT. It codes for CAISEGQVSEKLFF.